This T cell receptor beta chain was observed in a study of the immune and genomic landscape of osteosarcoma. Germline lookup yields CDR1 SGHRS and CDR2 YFSETQ. This CDR3 region has 15 residues. Trimming removed 0 bases from V and 3 bases from J, with 13 bases in between. Method: immunoSEQ multiplex PCR; TCRdb's copy keeps in-frame clones and lacks some. This sample carries roughly 1,400 clones, 55% to 70% of them seen once, and the ten largest clones take 15% to 20%. Sequenced: metastatic tumor tissue from the lung. The sequence was collected from a boy aged 10-17 years with osteosarcoma. The chain employs TRBV5-1 and TRBJ2-7; either TRBD1 or TRBD2 may supply D (5 bases each). The CDR3 nucleotides read TGCGCCAGCAGCTTGGAGGGACGACGAAACTACGAGCAGTACTTC. Translating it yields CASSLEGRRNYEQYF.